This T cell receptor (beta chain) was sequenced in a study of T-cell memory formation after mild COVID-19. Germline V CDR1 and CDR2: SQVTM, ANQGSEA. With 4 bases clipped from V and 4 bases from J, the junction kept 11 bases outside the gene matches. This CDR3 has 16 residues. One entry per CDR3 protein results from TCRdb running MiXCR on the 5' RACE reads. This sample has 430,000 or so distinct CDR3 sequences; around 27% occur once, and the top ten carry about an eighth. This clonotype was recorded a few times. The source is an adult woman who had mild COVID-19 (a few samples of this study predate the infection). Cell type and time point are not known. The sequencing input was PBMCs or a T cell subset sorted from them (not recorded which). The V gene is TRBV29-1, the J gene TRBJ2-2; 8 bases agree with TRBD2. The CDR3, as DNA: TGCAGCGTTGCATCTAGCGGGCCCCTGGGCACCGGGGAGCTGTTTTTT. Its protein is CSVASSGPLGTGELFF.